This TCR beta chain was identified during a study of blood T cell repertoires in COVID-19. At the level of the study: Samples came from the United States, Italy and Spain, spanning acute and convalescent COVID-19.

Some clones are missing from TCRdb's copy, which holds only in-frame ones; the method was immunoSEQ multiplex PCR. The data contain approximately 74,000 clones, approximately 90% of them singletons. Germline CDR1 and CDR2: WSHSY and SAAADI. There are 13 residues in the CDR3. The V and J ends lost 4 bases and 6 bases respectively, with 13 bases between them. Input material: peripheral blood. This receptor was taken from a woman aged 55-70 years with active COVID-19. This chain uses TRBV10-2 with TRBJ2-7, with D tentatively TRBD1 (6 bases). In DNA, the CDR3 is TGCGCCAGCAGTGTAGGTACAGGGCGCGAGCAGTACTTC. Protein product: CASSVGTGREQYF.